A selection of T cell receptor beta chains follows, all from one sample in a study of shared clonotypes between healthy human individuals. The table came from immunoSEQ multiplex PCR; TCRdb's copy has only in-frame clones and leaves some out. This sample yields approximately 2.5 million clones, of which more than 80% are seen a single time; roughly 0.13% belongs to the top ten. What was sequenced was naive CD4+ T cells sorted from blood. These receptors were obtained from a man aged 18 to 30 in good health. Each CDR3 is given with its conserved first and last residue. A D gene is named only where the DNA matches it firmly. Size is stated for part of the rows, as once, few or many counts, or as a class when the clone is expanded.

abundance	v_gene	j_gene	d_gene	CDR3nt	CDR3aa
.	TRBV2	TRBJ2-2	TRBD2	TGTGCCAGCGATTTGGCGGGAGGTTCCAGCGGGGAGCTGTTTTTT	CASDLAGGSSGELFF
once	TRBV7-9	TRBJ2-7	.	TGTGCCAGCAGCCCGGGGACAAAAAGAGACGAGCAGTACTTC	CASSPGTKRDEQYF
.	TRBV19	TRBJ1-1	TRBD1	TGTGCCAGTAGTACCCAGGGGGCCGGGACTGAAGCTTTCTTT	CASSTQGAGTEAFF
.	TRBV6-1	TRBJ2-1	TRBD1	TGTGCCAGCAGTGTATCGGGACAGGTGACCAATGAGCAGTTCTTC	CASSVSGQVTNEQFF
.	TRBV29-1	TRBJ2-7	.	TGCAGCGTTGCAATGTGGCAGGGGGGGGACGAGCAGTACTTC	CSVAMWQGGDEQYF
.	TRBV11-2	TRBJ1-1	TRBD1	TGTGCCAGCAGCTTTCAGGGGGCTGGTGAAGCTTTCTTT	CASSFQGAGEAFF
.	TRBV5-1	TRBJ2-2	.	TGCGCCAGCAGTAAGGGCCAAATAAACACCGGGGAGCTGTTTTTT	CASSKGQINTGELFF
.	TRBV4-2	TRBJ2-3	TRBD2	TGTGCCAGCAGCCAACACACTAGCGGAGGCACAGATACGCAGTATTTT	CASSQHTSGGTDTQYF
.	TRBV19	TRBJ2-7	.	TGTGCCAGTAGCAGCGAGGGGGGCTACGAGCAGTACTTC	CASSSEGGYEQYF
.	TRBV5-1	TRBJ2-3	TRBD1	TGCGCCAGCAGCCGTGGACAGGGGGCGATAATAGATACGCAGTATTTT	CASSRGQGAIIDTQYF
.	TRBV23-1	TRBJ1-6	.	TGCGCCAGCAGTGTCGGACAAGGCAATTCACCCCTCCACTTT	CASSVGQGNSPLHF
.	TRBV10-2	TRBJ2-1	TRBD2	TGCGCCAGCAGTGAAGGACTAGCGGTTACTTACAATGAGCAGTTCTTC	CASSEGLAVTYNEQFF
.	TRBV7-3	TRBJ2-3	TRBD1	TGTGCCAGCAGCCCACAGGGGGCTGGGACAGATACGCAGTATTTT	CASSPQGAGTDTQYF
.	TRBV10-3	TRBJ2-5	.	TGTGCCATCAGTGAGTCAATAAGGCAAGAGACCCAGTACTTC	CAISESIRQETQYF
.	TRBV2	TRBJ1-2	TRBD1	TGTGCCAGCAGGATGACAGGGGGAGATGCCTATGGCTACACCTTC	CASRMTGGDAYGYTF
.	TRBV11-1	TRBJ2-3	.	TGTGCCAGCAGCTTAGGTCAGGGTAGCGCAGATACGCAGTATTTT	CASSLGQGSADTQYF
.	TRBV19	TRBJ2-4	.	TGTGCCAGTTCGCGGGGAGAAAACATTCAGTACTTC	CASSRGENIQYF
.	TRBV6-1	TRBJ1-6	.	TGTGCCAGCAGTGAGGCAGAAGTCTATAATTCACCCCTCCACTTT	CASSEAEVYNSPLHF
.	TRBV30	TRBJ2-2	.	TGTGCCTGGAAAATGGTACAGGTCGGCGGGGAGCTGTTTTTT	CAWKMVQVGGELFF
.	TRBV30	TRBJ1-6	.	TGTGCCTGGAGTAGGGGCCCCAATTCACCCCTCCACTTT	CAWSRGPNSPLHF
.	TRBV5-1	TRBJ2-3	.	TGCGCCAGCAGCTTCGGGATCCAGGACAGACGAATCACAGATACGCAGTATTTT	CASSFGIQDRRITDTQYF
.	TRBV25-1	TRBJ1-3	.	TGTGCCAGCAGTGAATATTCCTCTGGAAACACCATATATTTT	CASSEYSSGNTIYF
.	TRBV27	TRBJ1-4	TRBD1	TGTGCCAGCAGACAGAGCCCGGGACAGGGGACTACTAATGAAAAACTGTTTTTT	CASRQSPGQGTTNEKLFF
.	TRBV6-5	TRBJ2-3	.	TGTGCCAGCACCCTAGCCCCGCCCCCCACAGATACGCAGTATTTT	CASTLAPPPTDTQYF
.	TRBV15	TRBJ1-1	TRBD1	TGTGCCACCAGCAGAGGGGACAGGAACACTGAAGCTTTCTTT	CATSRGDRNTEAFF
.	TRBV5-1	TRBJ2-1	TRBD1	TGCGCCAGCAGCTTGTCAGGGACAGCCTACAATGAGCAGTTCTTC	CASSLSGTAYNEQFF
.	TRBV5-1	TRBJ2-3	TRBD2	TGCGCCAGCAGCTTGCCCAGGGAGGGGCTGGGGGATACGCAGTATTTT	CASSLPREGLGDTQYF
.	TRBV4-2	TRBJ2-7	TRBD2	TGTGCCAGCAGCCAAGATTTTAGCGGGAGCTGGGGGGCCTACGAGCAGTACTTC	CASSQDFSGSWGAYEQYF
.	TRBV14	TRBJ1-2	TRBD1	TGTGCCAGCAGCCCGGGACAGAACTATGGCTACACCTTC	CASSPGQNYGYTF
few	TRBV6-1	TRBJ1-5	.	TGTGCCAGCACCGGAGGGGGAGGGAGAAATCAGCCCCAGCATTTT	CASTGGGGRNQPQHF
.	TRBV18	TRBJ2-7	TRBD1	TGTGCCAGCTCACCCGGACAGGGACTGCTGGGGGGCGAGCAGTACTTC	CASSPGQGLLGGEQYF
once	TRBV5-1	TRBJ2-1	.	TGCGCCAGCAGCCACACACAGAGCTCCTACAATGAGCAGTTCTTC	CASSHTQSSYNEQFF
.	TRBV11-2	TRBJ1-5	.	TGTGCCAGCAGCCAGGGGCGGATAGCTCAGCCCCAGCATTTT	CASSQGRIAQPQHF
.	TRBV7-9	TRBJ1-4	.	TGTGCCAGCAGTCGACTCGGGACGGTCGGAACTAATGAAAAACTGTTTTTT	CASSRLGTVGTNEKLFF
.	TRBV6-6	TRBJ2-7	.	TGTGCCAGCAGTAGCGTAGGGGGTTTAGAGCAGTACTTC	CASSSVGGLEQYF